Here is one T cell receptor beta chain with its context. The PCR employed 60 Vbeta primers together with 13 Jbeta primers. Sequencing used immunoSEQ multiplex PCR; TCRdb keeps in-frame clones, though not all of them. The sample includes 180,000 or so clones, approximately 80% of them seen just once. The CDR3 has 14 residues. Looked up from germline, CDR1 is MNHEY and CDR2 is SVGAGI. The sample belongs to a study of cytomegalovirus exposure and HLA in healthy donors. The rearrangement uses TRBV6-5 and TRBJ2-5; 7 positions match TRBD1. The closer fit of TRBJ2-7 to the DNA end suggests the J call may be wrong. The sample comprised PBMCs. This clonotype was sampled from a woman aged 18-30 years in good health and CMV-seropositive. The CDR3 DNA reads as TGTGCCAGCAGGCAAGGGACAGACTCCTACGAGCAGTACTTC. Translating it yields CASRQGTDSYEQYF.